What follows are 29 T cell receptor beta chains derived from one specimen sequenced in a study of Graves' ophthalmopathy and Graves' hyperthyroidism. Amplification targeted the TCR beta CDR3 regions, with RNA transcripts as the source material. In the first round, RT-PCR was carried out with HTBI primers, and a multiplex PCR formed the second round. Using its own MiXCR run on the multiplex PCR reads, TCRdb lists one record per CDR3 protein. The sample gives around 1,200,000 distinct CDR3 sequences, about 35% of which show up once; 8.5% to 14% is in the top ten. Material for sequencing was peripheral blood or thyroid tissue (not recorded which). Receptors were obtained from an adult man with Graves' hyperthyroidism.

The genes are TRBV7-2 and TRBJ1-4; D is unclear. The CDR3 is 19 residues long. V shed 0 bases and J shed 2 bases, with 19 bases lying between them. In germline, CDR1 is SGHTA, CDR2 FQGNSA. The chain's CDR3 is CASSLASADRERTNEKLFF. CDR3 bases: TGTGCCAGCAGCTTAGCGTCGGCAGACCGAGAGAGGACTAATGAAAAACTGTTTTTT.

Notes on this clonotype: This may arise from a read error, as a much more abundant clone is one base away. J is TRBJ1-1 and V is TRBV7-8, with D unresolved. Germline loops: CDR1 SGHVS, CDR2 FQNEAQ. The germline V and J ends were trimmed by 7 bases and 0 bases, with 12 bases remaining between them. This CDR3 spans 14 amino acids. This chain's CDR3 is CASNRSAVNTEAFF. The DNA for the CDR3 is TGTGCCAGCAACCGGTCGGCGGTGAACACTGAAGCTTTCTTT.

This clonotype was observed at least ten times. The rearrangement uses TRBV10-3 and TRBJ2-2; 9 bases are shared with TRBD2. Germline CDR1 is ENHRY and CDR2 is SYGVKD. J gave up 5 bases and V 0 bases, and 7 bases lay outside the gene matches. The CDR3 runs to 17 residues. The CDR3 nucleotides read TGTGCCATCAGTGAGTCGTTAGCGGGAGTCTGGACCGGGGAGCTGTTTTTT. Translation: CAISESLAGVWTGELFF.

The rearrangement joins TRBV12-3 or TRBV12-4 to TRBJ2-7, with 10 bases aligning to TRBD1. The CDR3 runs to 15 residues. Trimming at V came to 9 bases and at J to 5 bases, leaving 13 bases not matched to a gene. CDR3 residues: CASRDTGTGVHEQYF. The CDR3 DNA sequence: TGTGCCAGTCGAGACACCGGGACAGGGGTCCACGAGCAGTACTTC.

This clonotype was counted ten times or more. The chain combines TRBV7-9 with TRBJ1-4; D is ambiguous. This CDR3 contains 10 residues. The V end lost 8 bases, the J end lost 8 bases, and 6 bases lay between the germline ends. The germline V gene has CDR1 SEHNR and CDR2 FQNEAQ (reference sequence). The DNA for the CDR3 is TGTGCCAGCCCCGCCGAAAAACTGTTTTTT. Translated, it gives CASPAEKLFF.

This clonotype was detected many times. The chain couples TRBV2 to TRBJ1-2, with D unclear. Trimming removed 5 bases from V and 7 bases from J, with 14 bases in between. CDR3 length: 13 residues. Germline V gene data show CDR1 as SNHLY and CDR2 as FYNNEI. The CDR3 spells CASSTPSRGGYTF. For the CDR3, the DNA is TGTGCCAGCAGTACCCCAAGCCGGGGTGGCTACACCTTC.

The chain carries TRBV4-1 and TRBJ1-2, with no clear D. The CDR3 sequence is 15 residues long. V was trimmed by 0 bases and J by 4 bases, leaving 12 bases between them. Germline V gene sequence: CDR1 MGHRA, CDR2 YSYEKL. The CDR3 protein is CASSQDGRGLYGYTF. CDR3 in DNA: TGCGCCAGCAGCCAAGATGGTAGAGGCCTCTATGGCTACACCTTC.

CDR3: CASSHQRVEDTQYF. CDR3 sequence (DNA): TGTGCCAGCAGCCACCAGCGAGTGGAAGATACGCAGTATTTT. The chain has TRBV14 and TRBJ2-3; D is ambiguous. The CDR3 loop spans 14 amino acids. V was cut by 3 bases and J by 5 bases, with 12 bases left in between. Looked up from germline, CDR1 is SGHDN and CDR2 is FVKESK.

This clonotype was observed once. The chain links TRBV9 to TRBJ2-5, with TRBD1 matching 8 bases. Germline values: CDR1 SGDLS, CDR2 YYNGEE. V was clipped by 2 bases and J by 10 bases; unmatched bases: 7. This CDR3 is 13 amino acids long. The CDR3 loop is CASSVGTGGNQYF. The CDR3 DNA is TGTGCCAGCAGCGTGGGGACAGGTGGGAACCAGTACTTC.

In the case of this clonotype: This clone may be a read error of a much larger clone one base away. Here the CDR3 omits its conserved ending phenylalanine or tryptophan, so a read error is the likely source. The CDR3 spells CASSFGGGSNQPQHL. In DNA, the CDR3 is TGTGCCAGCAGCTTTGGGGGGGGGAGCAATCAGCCCCAGCATCTT. The V gene is TRBV7-2, the J gene TRBJ1-5; possibly TRBD1 for D (5 bases). This CDR3 spans 15 amino acids. Trimming left V 3 bases short and J 1 base short, with 10 bases between. CDR1 and CDR2 (germline): SGHTA, FQGNSA.

This clonotype has at least ten counts. This chain's CDR3 is CASSPRLLNTEAFF. The CDR3 DNA reads TGTGCCAGCAGCCCCCGACTCTTGAACACTGAAGCTTTCTTT. The chain joins TRBV11-2 to TRBJ1-1; D not resolved. V lost 5 bases to trimming and J lost 0 bases, with 10 bases between them. Germline CDR1 SGHAT, CDR2 FQNNGV. CDR3 length: 14 amino acids.

The chain has TRBV18 and TRBJ1-2; no definite D call. Germline V gives CDR1 KGHSH, CDR2 LQKENI. This CDR3 comprises 14 residues. With 2 bases removed from V and 5 bases from J, the gap between germline ends came to 12 bases. CDR3 loop: CASSPKATAYGYTF. Written as DNA, the CDR3 is TGTGCCAGCTCACCAAAAGCGACGGCTTATGGCTACACCTTC.

This chain's CDR3 is CASSRNRLGGQYF. The DNA of the CDR3 is TGTGCCAGCAGCCGAAACAGGCTGGGCGGGCAGTACTTC. The rearrangement uses TRBV7-2 and TRBJ2-7, with D possibly being TRBD1 (5 bases). Germline V CDR1 and CDR2: SGHTA, FQGNSA. With 5 bases removed from V and 9 bases from J, the gap between germline ends came to 17 bases. The CDR3 length is 13 residues.

The CDR3 spells CSVGPSGSNGYTF. The CDR3 DNA is TGCAGCGTTGGGCCTAGCGGTTCGAACGGCTACACCTTC. This chain links TRBV29-1 with TRBJ1-2; no clear D gene. Trimming took off 4 bases at V and 8 bases at J, with 17 bases between the two ends. CDR1 is SQVTM, CDR2 ANQGSEA, per germline. The CDR3 spans 13 residues.

The V gene is TRBV7-2, the J gene TRBJ1-6, with 10 bases lining up with TRBD1. Per the germline V gene, CDR1 is SGHTA and CDR2 is FQGNSA. This CDR3 region has 15 residues. J was trimmed by 6 bases and V by 5 bases; bases with no gene match: 4. Written as DNA, the CDR3 is TGTGCCAGCAGCCGAGGGACAGGGGCTAATTCACCCCTCCACTTT. Translating gives CASSRGTGANSPLHF.

In regard to this clonotype: One base away lies a much larger clone, so this may be a sequencing read error. Lacking the conserved final phenylalanine or tryptophan, this CDR3 likely reflects a read error. The chain joins TRBV2 to TRBJ1-1; D unclear. Germline CDR1 is SNHLY and CDR2 is FYNNEI. Between the trimmed V and J ends, which lost 6 bases and 8 bases, there was a span of 22 bases. The CDR3 spans 15 residues. The CDR3 here is CASRHSLDRSREAFS. The CDR3 DNA reads TGTGCCAGCAGACATTCCTTGGACCGGTCTCGGGAAGCTTTCTCT.

The chain is built from TRBV19 and TRBJ1-2; 8 nucleotides match TRBD1. Germline V lookup: CDR1 LNHDA, CDR2 SQIVND (reference sequence). The CDR3 is 12 residues long. CDR3: CARSTGGYGYTF. As DNA, the CDR3 is TGTGCTAGAAGTACAGGGGGCTATGGCTACACCTTC.

The genes are TRBV19 and TRBJ2-5; D call uncertain. Germline assignment: CDR1 LNHDA and CDR2 SQIVND (reference sequence). This CDR3 has 15 amino acids. Trimming cost V 9 bases and J 3 bases, with 20 bases left between them. This CDR3 is CASSGGRRNKETQYF. CDR3 DNA sequence: TGTGCCAGCAGTGGCGGCAGGAGAAACAAAGAGACCCAGTACTTC.

This clonotype was seen more than once but under ten times. The V and J genes are TRBV6-6 and TRBJ1-1, with D possibly TRBD1 on 6 matching bases. The CDR3 loop spans 13 amino acids. V lost 7 bases to trimming and J lost 4 bases, with 13 bases between them. Germline loops: CDR1 MNHNY, CDR2 SVGAGI (reference sequence). The chain's CDR3 is CASITKGGTEAFF. The CDR3 nucleotides read TGTGCCAGCATTACTAAAGGGGGCACTGAAGCTTTCTTT.

The rearrangement joins TRBV29-1 to TRBJ1-5; D ambiguous. CDR1 is SQVTM, CDR2 ANQGSEA, per germline. V was clipped by 4 bases and J by 0 bases, with 7 bases between them. This CDR3 is built from 13 residues. CDR3 protein: CSVVRRSNQPQHF. In DNA form, the CDR3 reads TGCAGCGTTGTACGTCGTAGCAATCAGCCCCAGCATTTT.

Many counts were recorded for this clonotype. This chain connects TRBV10-3 to TRBJ1-5; no clear D gene. The germline V and J ends were trimmed by 11 bases and 1 base, with 30 bases remaining between them. Germline CDR1 reads ENHRY; CDR2 reads SYGVKD. The CDR3 consists of 19 residues. In DNA, the CDR3 is TGTGCCTCAAAGCCCCCCCCCGCTAAGTATGAAGGAAGCAATCAGCCCCAGCATTTT. Translation gives CASKPPPAKYEGSNQPQHF.

The J gene is TRBJ1-6, the V gene TRBV9, with 10 bases fitting TRBD1. The CDR3 sequence is 15 residues long. The ends lost 3 bases at V and 8 bases at J; junction bases unmatched: 5. Germline V gives CDR1 SGDLS, CDR2 YYNGEE. The CDR3 DNA sequence: TGTGCCAGCAGCGAGTACGGGACAGGGGATTCACCCCTCCACTTT. This gives the protein CASSEYGTGDSPLHF.

Many counts were recorded for this clonotype. This rearrangement joins TRBV5-1 to TRBJ2-7; 8 positions agree with TRBD1. The germline gives CDR1 SGHRS, CDR2 YFSETQ. This CDR3 region has 14 residues. The ends lost 0 bases at V and 6 bases at J; junction bases unmatched: 5. This chain's CDR3 is CASSLASGGGEQYF. DNA of the CDR3: TGCGCCAGCAGCTTGGCCTCAGGGGGCGGCGAGCAGTACTTC.

In its sample, this clonotype was seen once. The chain employs TRBV20-1 and TRBJ1-2, with TRBD1 matching over 8 bases. The CDR3 sequence is 11 residues long. The germline CDR1 and CDR2 sequences are DFQATT and SNEGSKA (reference sequence). CDR3: CNTDRAGGYTF. In nucleotides, the CDR3 is TGCAACACGGACAGGGCGGGGGGCTACACCTTC.

This clonotype has a count of ten or more. The V gene is TRBV19, the J gene TRBJ2-7; 7 nucleotides line up with TRBD1. J lost 3 bases, V lost 7 bases, and 6 bases had no gene match. Germline-derived CDR1 and CDR2 are LNHDA and SQIVND (reference sequence). CDR3 length: 13 residues. The chain's CDR3 is CASTYRQGYEQYF. The CDR3 DNA reads as TGTGCCAGTACCTACAGACAGGGCTACGAGCAGTACTTC.

As concerns this clonotype: The CDR3 carries no conserved terminal phenylalanine or tryptophan, so it likely arises from a read error. No DNA is shown, since the ends of the CDR3 on it are uncertain; the CDR3 is the one TCRdb lists. The V and J genes are TRBV29-1 and TRBJ1-2. The CDR3 length equals 10 residues, ends included. CDR1 and CDR2 from the germline V gene are SQVTM and ANQGSEA. CDR3 region: CSVEDRVNTI.

There are a few counts of this clonotype. This chain links TRBV7-2 with TRBJ1-6; unclear D gene. With 2 bases removed from V and 10 bases from J, the gap between germline ends came to 12 bases. The CDR3 totals 14 residues. The germline CDR1 and CDR2 sequences are SGHTA and FQGNSA. The CDR3 region is CASSLYGVESPLHF. The CDR3 nucleotides are TGTGCCAGCAGCTTATACGGGGTTGAGTCACCCCTCCACTTT.

The CDR3 loop reads CASSLGGGLGTGELFF. The CDR3 DNA reads as TGTGCCAGCAGCTTAGGGGGGGGTCTAGGCACCGGGGAGCTGTTTTTT. The chain carries TRBV11-1 and TRBJ2-2; TRBD2 matches 7 bases. V trimming: 1 base; J trimming: 4 bases; junction bases outside the gene matches: 6. Germline V gene data show CDR1 as SGHAT and CDR2 as FQDESV (reference sequence). This CDR3 contains 16 residues.

The sample holds many counts of this clonotype. The chain employs TRBV7-9 and TRBJ2-2; tentatively, D is TRBD1 or TRBD2 (5 bases each). Germline CDR1 reads SEHNR; CDR2 reads FQNEAQ (reference sequence). The CDR3 is 18 amino acids. Trimming took off 6 bases at V and 3 bases at J, with 23 bases between the two ends. The CDR3 is CASSFGGPGPSDTGELFF. The CDR3 DNA sequence: TGTGCCAGCAGTTTTGGCGGGCCGGGACCGAGCGACACCGGGGAGCTGTTTTTT.